This T cell receptor (beta chain) derives from a study of identical twins. TCRdb used MiXCR to reprocess the 5' RACE reads, holding one entry per CDR3 protein. The sample holds 690,000 or so distinct CDR3 sequences; 8.5% to 9% are singletons and the top ten take 0.85% to 1%. This clonotype was seen only a few times. V lost 0 bases, J lost 7 bases, and 6 bases stayed unmatched. Per germline, CDR1 DFQATT and CDR2 SNEGSKA (reference sequence). CDR3 length equals 15 residues. Another study also made use of these data, one on yellow fever vaccine responses in identical twins.

The sequenced sample consisted of PBMCs. This TCR derives from a young woman in good health. The V call is TRBV20-1, the J call TRBJ2-1; 10 nucleotides align to TRBD2. CDR3 amino acids: CSAREAGGPINEQFF. The CDR3 coding sequence is TGCAGTGCTAGAGAAGCGGGAGGGCCTATAAATGAGCAGTTCTTC.